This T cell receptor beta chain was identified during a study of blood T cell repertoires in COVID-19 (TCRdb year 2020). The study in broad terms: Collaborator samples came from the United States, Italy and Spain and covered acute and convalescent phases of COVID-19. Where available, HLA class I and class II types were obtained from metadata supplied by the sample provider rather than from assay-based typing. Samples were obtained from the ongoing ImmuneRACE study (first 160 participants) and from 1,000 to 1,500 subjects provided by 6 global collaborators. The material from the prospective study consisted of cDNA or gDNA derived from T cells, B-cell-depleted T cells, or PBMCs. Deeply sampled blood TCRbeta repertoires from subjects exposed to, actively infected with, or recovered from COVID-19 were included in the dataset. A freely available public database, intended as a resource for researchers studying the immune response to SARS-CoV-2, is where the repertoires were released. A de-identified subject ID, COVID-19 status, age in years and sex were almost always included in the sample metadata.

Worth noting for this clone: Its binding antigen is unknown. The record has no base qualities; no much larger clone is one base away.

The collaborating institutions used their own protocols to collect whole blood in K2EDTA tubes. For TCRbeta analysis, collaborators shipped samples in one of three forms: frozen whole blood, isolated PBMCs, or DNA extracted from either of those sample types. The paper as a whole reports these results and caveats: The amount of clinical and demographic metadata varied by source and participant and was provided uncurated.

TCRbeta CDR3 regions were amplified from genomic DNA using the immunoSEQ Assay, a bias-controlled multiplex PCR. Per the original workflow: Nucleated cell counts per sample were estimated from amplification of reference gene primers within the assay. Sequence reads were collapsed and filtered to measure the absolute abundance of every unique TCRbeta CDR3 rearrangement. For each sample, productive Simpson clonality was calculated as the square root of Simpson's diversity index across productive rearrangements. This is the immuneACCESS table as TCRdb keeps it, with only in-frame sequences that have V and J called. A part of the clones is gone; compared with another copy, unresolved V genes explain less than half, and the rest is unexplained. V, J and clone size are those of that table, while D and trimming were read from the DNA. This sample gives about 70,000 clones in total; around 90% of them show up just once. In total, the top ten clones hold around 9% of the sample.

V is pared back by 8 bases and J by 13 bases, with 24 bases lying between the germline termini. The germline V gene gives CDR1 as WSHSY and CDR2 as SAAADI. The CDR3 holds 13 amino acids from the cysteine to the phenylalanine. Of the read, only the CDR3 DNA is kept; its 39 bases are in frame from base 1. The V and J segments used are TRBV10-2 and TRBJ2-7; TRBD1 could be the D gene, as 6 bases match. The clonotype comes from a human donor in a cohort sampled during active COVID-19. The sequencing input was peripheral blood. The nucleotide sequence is TGCGCCAGCTCTGTCGACAGGTACTCCGCCTTATACTTC. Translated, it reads CASSVDRYSALYF.